A single sample gave rise to the 23 T cell receptor beta chains below, sequenced in a study of glioma-infiltrating T cells. TCR alpha and beta CDR3 regions were amplified from RNA using iRepertoire nested multiplex PCR. TCRdb processed the multiplex PCR reads anew with MiXCR; each CDR3 protein has one entry. This table holds about 190,000 distinct CDR3 sequences, 32% found once. The sample taken for sequencing was glioma tissue, nonneoplastic brain tissue, or PBMCs (not recorded which). Every receptor here comes from a human donor with low-grade glioma or glioblastoma, undergoing nonglioma brain surgery, or in good health (not recorded which).

This clonotype has a handful of counts. The chain couples TRBV30 to TRBJ2-1; D gene uncertain. Germline CDR1 is GTSNPN and CDR2 is SVGIG (reference sequence). The CDR3 spans 12 residues. The ends were cut back, 3 bases at V and 4 bases at J, with 7 bases in the middle. In DNA form, the CDR3 reads TGTGCCTGGAGGGGAACTTACAATGAGCAGTTCTTC. This encodes CAWRGTYNEQFF.

This clonotype has a handful of counts. This chain links TRBV19 with TRBJ2-5; 12 bases match TRBD2. V lost 5 bases and J lost 5; bases outside the gene matches: 12. Germline-derived CDR1 and CDR2 are LNHDA and SQIVND (reference sequence). This CDR3 has 17 residues. This CDR3 reads CASSLRLAGALVETQYF. DNA of the CDR3: TGTGCCAGTAGTCTAAGACTAGCGGGAGCATTAGTCGAGACCCAGTACTTC.

At least ten counts were recorded for this clonotype. The rearrangement links TRBV10-3 to TRBJ2-3, with D perhaps matching TRBD2 (5 bases). CDR1 is ENHRY, CDR2 SYGVKD, per germline. Trimming removed 3 bases from V and 1 base from J, with 17 bases in between. This CDR3 spans 17 amino acids. The CDR3 spells CAISEGLAELGTDTQYF. The CDR3 DNA sequence: TGTGCCATCAGTGAAGGGCTAGCTGAGTTGGGCACAGATACGCAGTATTTT.

This chain uses TRBV20-1 with TRBJ1-5; D is unresolved. This CDR3 is built from 15 residues. Germline CDR1 reads DFQATT; CDR2 reads SNEGSKA (reference sequence). Trimming took 3 bases from V and 3 from J, leaving 15 bases between them. The DNA for the CDR3 is TGCAGTGCTAGCCGCAACAGTAATATCAATCAGCCCCAGCATTTT. It encodes CSASRNSNINQPQHF.

This sequence joins TRBV6-9 and TRBJ2-7, with a possible D match to TRBD2 (5 bases). This CDR3 has 15 residues. The germline V gene encodes CDR1 MNHGY and CDR2 SVAAGI. The germline V and J ends were trimmed by 3 bases and 4 bases, with 16 bases remaining between them. In DNA, the CDR3 is TGTGCCAGCAGTTACGGCCCCCACGGGGAATACGAGCAGTACTTC. It specifies CASSYGPHGEYEQYF.

This clonotype was found many times. V is TRBV20-1 and J is TRBJ2-5; 7 nucleotides align to TRBD1. The CDR3 is 14 residues long. In germline, CDR1 is DFQATT, CDR2 SNEGSKA (reference sequence). V trimming: 1 base; J trimming: 2 bases; junction bases outside the gene matches: 4. CDR3 nucleotide sequence: TGCAGTGCTAGAGCGGCCAGGGGGCAAGAGACCCAGTACTTC. This sequence encodes CSARAARGQETQYF.

This clonotype was seen many times. CDR3 in DNA: TGTGCCAGCAGCTCCGGACTAGCGGGTTACGAGCAGTACTTC. Translated, it gives CASSSGLAGYEQYF. The chain has TRBV11-1 and TRBJ2-7; TRBD2 matches 11 bases. This CDR3 is 14 amino acids long. Germline V gene sequence: CDR1 SGHAT, CDR2 FQDESV (reference sequence). V dropped 4 bases and J dropped 4; count of bases not matched to a gene: 3.

This clonotype was counted many times. The chain employs TRBV28 and TRBJ1-5; no clear D. From germline, CDR1 is MDHEN and CDR2 SYDVKM. The CDR3 is 16 amino acids. Trimming pared 6 bases from V and 0 bases from J, leaving 15 bases between. CDR3 sequence reads: CASRMDKILSNQPQHF. The CDR3 DNA sequence: TGTGCCAGCAGGATGGATAAGATTCTTAGCAATCAGCCCCAGCATTTT.

The sample holds many counts of this clonotype. CDR3 in DNA: TGTGCCAGCAGCTCCGGACTGGAGGGCTATGGCTACACCTTC. Encoded protein: CASSSGLEGYGYTF. This sequence joins TRBV7-9 and TRBJ1-2; D ambiguous. This CDR3 region has 14 residues. Trimming took off 4 bases at V and 4 bases at J, with 13 bases between the two ends. Germline CDR1 SEHNR, CDR2 FQNEAQ (reference sequence).

In regard to this clonotype: A much larger clone is a single base away; this may be a read error. This rearrangement joins TRBV19 to TRBJ1-1; 8 bases agree with TRBD1. The CDR3 consists of 14 residues. Germline V gene data show CDR1 as LNHDA and CDR2 as SQIVND (reference sequence). The CDR3 loop reads CASRQGQANTKAFF. As DNA, the CDR3 is TGTGCCAGTAGACAGGGACAGGCTAACACTAAAGCTTTCTTT. The whole variable domain, remainder taken from reference TRBV19 and TRBJ1-1, is DGGITQSPKYLFRKEGQNVTLSCEQNLNHDAMYWYRQDPGQGLRLIYYSQIVNDFQKGDIAEGYSVSREKKESFPLTVTSAQKNPTAFYLCASRQGQANTKAFFGQGTRLTVV.

Ten or more counts support this clonotype. This CDR3 is CASSPLAGGEAETQYF. The CDR3 nucleotides read TGCGCCAGCAGCCCTTTAGCGGGAGGGGAGGCGGAGACCCAGTACTTC. The chain employs TRBV4-3 and TRBJ2-5; 11 positions agree with TRBD2. CDR1 is LGHNA and CDR2 is YSLEER in the germline V gene. With V trimmed by 4 bases and J by 5 bases, 9 bases remained unmatched. The CDR3 contains 16 residues.

The chain has TRBV20-1 and TRBJ1-1; 7 nucleotides match TRBD1. The CDR3 extends over 14 amino acids. The germline V gene encodes CDR1 DFQATT and CDR2 SNEGSKA (reference sequence). V gave up 6 bases and J gave up 1 base; unmatched junction bases: 8. The CDR3 is CSASGYRGNTEAFF. CDR3 nucleotides: TGCAGTGCCAGCGGCTACAGGGGGAACACTGAAGCTTTCTTT.

V usage is TRBV7-2 and J usage is TRBJ2-3; D not resolved. Trimming stripped 6 bases from V and 2 bases from J, with 12 bases between. This CDR3 has 14 amino acids. Per the germline V gene, CDR1 is SGHTA and CDR2 is FQGNSA. The CDR3, as DNA: TGTGCCAGCAGACGCACATTGGCCACAGATACGCAGTATTTT. It codes for CASRRTLATDTQYF.

This chain uses TRBV5-1 with TRBJ2-7, with 9 bases aligning to TRBD1. CDR1 SGHRS and CDR2 YFSETQ come from the germline V gene. J gave up 1 base and V 2 bases, and 4 bases lay outside the gene matches. The CDR3 is 15 residues long. The CDR3 region is CASSFGTGSSYEQYF. The CDR3 bases are TGCGCCAGCAGCTTCGGGACAGGGTCATCCTACGAGCAGTACTTC.

This clonotype turned up a few times. The DNA of the CDR3 is TGTGCCAGCAGTCCGCCAATGGGACAGCGTAGCACAGATACGCAGTATTTT. Translation gives CASSPPMGQRSTDTQYF. The chain has TRBV12-3 or TRBV12-4 and TRBJ2-3, with TRBD1 matching 7 bases. The CDR3 consists of 17 residues. The trim removed 5 bases at V and 0 bases at J, leaving 11 bases unmatched.

Regarding this clonotype: A clone one base away is much larger, so this may be a read error. This chain connects TRBV7-2 to TRBJ2-7; TRBD1 might be the D (8 bases). Trimming shortened V by 4 bases and J by 2 bases, and 18 bases separated the two germline ends. Per the germline V gene, CDR1 is SGHTA and CDR2 is FQGNSA. The CDR3 consists of 16 residues. This CDR3 is CASSYGGTGVTYEQYF. The CDR3 DNA follows: TGTGCCAGCAGCTACGGGGGGACAGGAGTTACCTACGAGCAGTACTTC.

The sample holds many counts of this clonotype. The chain is built from TRBV4-1 and TRBJ1-1; 9 bases are a match to TRBD1. The CDR3 covers 15 residues. Germline V gene sequence: CDR1 MGHRA, CDR2 YSYEKL. V lost 3 bases to trimming and J lost 2 bases; unmatched junction nucleotides: 4. The CDR3 is CASSHSTGGNTEAFF. The CDR3 DNA follows: TGCGCCAGCAGCCACTCCACAGGGGGCAACACTGAAGCTTTCTTT.

In this sample, this clonotype turned up a few times. The chain recombines TRBV19 with TRBJ1-5; D perhaps matches TRBD1 (5 bases). V was cut by 8 bases and J by 2 bases, with 16 bases left in between. The CDR3 sequence is 15 residues long. The germline V gene encodes CDR1 LNHDA and CDR2 SQIVND (reference sequence). The CDR3 nucleotides read TGTGCCAGTTCTGGGGCAGAGGCGGGCAATCAGCCCCAGCATTTT. Residues: CASSGAEAGNQPQHF.

This clonotype was seen at least ten times. The V gene is TRBV6-5, the J gene TRBJ1-2; D unresolved. The CDR3 extends over 14 amino acids. V lost 0 bases to trimming and J lost 6 bases, with 11 bases between them. The V gene's germline CDR1 is MNHEY and CDR2 SVGAGI. The CDR3 bases are TGTGCCAGCAGTTACTCTTTTTCAGGCGATGGCTACACCTTC. Protein sequence: CASSYSFSGDGYTF.

Remarks on this clonotype: One junction end disagrees with the germline gene, perhaps due to a read error. The V call is TRBV3-1, the J call TRBJ1-1; D gene ambiguous. Germline values: CDR1 LGHDT, CDR2 YNNKEL (reference sequence). CDR3 length: 13 residues. The CDR3 DNA reads TGTGCCAGCAGCAAAGACGGGTACGCTGAAGCTTTCTTT. Its protein is CASSKDGYAEAFF.

This clonotype was detected many times. The chain is built from TRBV4-3 and TRBJ2-3, with 8 bases aligning to TRBD2. After removal of 4 bases from V and 5 bases from J, the junction contained 8 bases not matched to a gene. CDR3 length: 15 amino acids. Germline CDR1 and CDR2: LGHNA and YSLEER. The CDR3 here is CASSPLAGLVDTQYF. CDR3 DNA: TGCGCCAGCAGCCCATTAGCGGGATTGGTAGATACGCAGTATTTT.

Comment on this clonotype: A junction boundary mismatches the germline segment, possibly from a read error. The chain is built from TRBV6-1 and TRBJ2-1; perhaps TRBD2 as D (6 bases). Germline assignment: CDR1 MNHNS and CDR2 SASEGT. The CDR3 is 15 amino acids. This CDR3 reads CTSSEEEGSYNQQFF. The CDR3 DNA follows: TGTACCAGCAGTGAAGAGGAGGGCTCCTACAATCAGCAGTTCTTC.

This clonotype was seen only once. V is TRBV20-1 and J is TRBJ2-3, with D unclear. The CDR3 length is 12 residues. Trimming cost V 5 bases and J 3 bases, with 9 bases left between them. The germline gives CDR1 DFQATT, CDR2 SNEGSKA (reference sequence). CDR3 in DNA: TGCAGTGCTCCAGGACGTACAGATACGCAGTATTTT. This codes for CSAPGRTDTQYF.